The T cell receptor (beta chain) under discussion was sequenced for a study of T-cell reconstitution after alpha-beta-depleted transplantation in children. Preparation of the TCRbeta library used unique molecular identifiers. MiXCR was run by TCRdb on the PCR reads, yielding one entry per CDR3 protein. The sample has nearly 400,000 distinct CDR3 sequences; roughly 22% are singletons. Germline CDR1 SGHRS, CDR2 YFSETQ. J lost 6 bases, V lost 3 bases, and 13 bases had no gene match. CDR3 size: 16 residues. This chain links TRBV5-1 with TRBJ2-3, with 7 bases identical to TRBD2. Sequenced material: PBMCs from the stem cell graft donor, taken from the stem cell graft. This receptor was taken from a human donor who donated a stem cell graft to a child with acute myeloid leukemia. The CDR3 sequence is CASSYQTSATRDTQYF. For the CDR3, the DNA is TGCGCCAGCAGCTACCAAACTAGCGCAACAAGGGATACGCAGTATTTT. Full variable domain (remainder filled in from reference TRBV5-1 and TRBJ2-3): KAGVTQTPRYLIKTRGQQVTLSCSPISGHRSVSWYQQTPGQGLQFLFEYFSETQRNKGNFPGRFSGRQFSNSRSEMNVSTLELGDSALYLCASSYQTSATRDTQYFGPGTRLTVL.